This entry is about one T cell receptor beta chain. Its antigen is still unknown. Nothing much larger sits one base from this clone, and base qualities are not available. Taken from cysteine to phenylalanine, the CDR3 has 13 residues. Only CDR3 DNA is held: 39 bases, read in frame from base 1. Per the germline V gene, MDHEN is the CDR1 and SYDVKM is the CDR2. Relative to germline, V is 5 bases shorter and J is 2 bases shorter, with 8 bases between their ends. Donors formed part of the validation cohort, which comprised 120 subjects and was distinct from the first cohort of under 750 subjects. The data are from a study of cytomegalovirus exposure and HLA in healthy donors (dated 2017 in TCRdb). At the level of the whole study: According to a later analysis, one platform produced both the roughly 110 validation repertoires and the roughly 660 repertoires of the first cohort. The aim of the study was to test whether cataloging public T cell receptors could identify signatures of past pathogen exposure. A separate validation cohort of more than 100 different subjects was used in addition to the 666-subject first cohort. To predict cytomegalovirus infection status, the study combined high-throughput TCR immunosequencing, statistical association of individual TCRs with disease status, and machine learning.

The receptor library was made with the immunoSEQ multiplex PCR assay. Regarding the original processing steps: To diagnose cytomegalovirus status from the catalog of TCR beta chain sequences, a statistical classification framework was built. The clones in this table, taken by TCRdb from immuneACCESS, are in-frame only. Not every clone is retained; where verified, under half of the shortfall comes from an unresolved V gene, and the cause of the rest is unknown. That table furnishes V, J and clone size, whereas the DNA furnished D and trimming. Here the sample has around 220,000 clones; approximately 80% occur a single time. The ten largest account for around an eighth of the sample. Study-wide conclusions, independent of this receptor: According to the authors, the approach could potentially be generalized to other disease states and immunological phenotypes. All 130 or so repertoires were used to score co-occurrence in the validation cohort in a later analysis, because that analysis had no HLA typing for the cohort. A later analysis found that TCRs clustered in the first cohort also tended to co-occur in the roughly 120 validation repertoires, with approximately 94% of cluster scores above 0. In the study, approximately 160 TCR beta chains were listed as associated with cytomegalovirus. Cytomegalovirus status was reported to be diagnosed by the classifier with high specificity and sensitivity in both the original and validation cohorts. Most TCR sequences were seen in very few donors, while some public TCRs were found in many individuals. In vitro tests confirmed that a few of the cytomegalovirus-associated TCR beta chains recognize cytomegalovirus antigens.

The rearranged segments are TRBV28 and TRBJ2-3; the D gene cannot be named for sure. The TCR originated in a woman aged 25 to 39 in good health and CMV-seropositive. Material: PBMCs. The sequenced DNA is TGTGCCAGCAGTCGAGATGACACAGATACGCAGTATTTT. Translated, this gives CASSRDDTDTQYF.